This T cell receptor (beta chain) was recorded in a study of identical twins. In its sample, this clonotype was seen a few times. The target antigen is unknown. General study points: Twins shared out-of-frame alpha sequences with excess low generation probability. For zero-insertion analyses, partial confounding could come from invariant MAIT and iNKT cells. Insertions were fewer in abundant cord blood beta clonotypes, whereas memory repertoires showed none of this pattern.

A universal primer site was added by template switching, and unique molecular identifiers were carried by the cDNA. TCRdb re-called the 5' RACE reads with MiXCR, one entry per CDR3 protein. Of under 300,000 distinct CDR3 sequences listed, roughly 13% are singletons. This CDR3 contains 16 residues. Losses at the gene ends were 4 bases for V and 4 bases for J; bases not matched to a gene: 10. The same data also went into a second study, on yellow fever vaccine responses in identical twins.

The rearrangement uses TRBV23-1 and TRBJ2-7, with 10 nucleotides matching TRBD1. TRBV23-1 is recorded as an ORF, its role being uncertain. The origin of this receptor is a woman between 18 and 29 years old in good health. The sequencing input was memory (CD45RO+) T cells sorted from blood. This CDR3 reads CASSRKTGTGVYEQYF. Written as DNA, the CDR3 is TGCGCCAGCAGTCGAAAGACCGGGACAGGGGTATACGAGCAGTACTTC.